This TCR beta chain was observed in a study of blood T cell repertoires in COVID-19 (dated by TCRdb to the early 2020s). About the investigation overall: The collaborator samples originated in the United States, Italy and Spain and spanned the acute and convalescent phases of COVID-19. Sample metadata almost always included a de-identified subject ID, COVID-19 status, age in years and sex. The samples were drawn from the first 160 participants of the ongoing ImmuneRACE study and from roughly 1,300 subjects provided by 6 global collaborators. Subjects who had been exposed to COVID-19, were actively infected with it, or had recovered from it provided the deeply sampled blood TCRbeta repertoires that made up the dataset. The repertoires were released in a freely available public database intended as a resource for research on the immune response to SARS-CoV-2. HLA class I and class II types, where available, came from metadata supplied by the sample provider rather than from assay-based typing. The prospective study material was composed of cDNA or gDNA derived from T cells, B-cell-depleted T cells, or PBMCs.

TCRbeta CDR3 regions were amplified from genomic DNA using the immunoSEQ Assay, a bias-controlled multiplex PCR. The authors processed their data as follows. Within the assay, amplification of reference gene primers was used to estimate how many nucleated cells each sample contained. To quantify the absolute abundance of each unique TCRbeta CDR3 rearrangement, sequence reads were collapsed and filtered. Productive Simpson clonality was computed per sample as the square root of Simpson's diversity index over productive rearrangements. Sourced from immuneACCESS, this table was stored by TCRdb with only in-frame sequences that have V and J called. A share of the clones is absent; for the studies checked, an unresolved V gene accounts for under half, and the remainder has no known explanation. V, J and clone size are taken as reported in that table, and D and trimming were inferred from the DNA itself. In all, the sample holds under 80,000 clones, and 65% to 85% of those were seen once. The ten largest make up about a fifth of the sample.

V drops 3 bases and J drops 3 bases, leaving 13 bases in between. Reading from cysteine to phenylalanine, the CDR3 counts 15 amino acids. Just the 45-base CDR3 DNA is kept, in frame starting at base 1. For CDR1 and CDR2, the germline V gene (reference sequence) lists LNHDA and SQIVND. As concerns this clone: Its antigen is not yet known. No much larger clone is present one base from it, and per-base qualities are unavailable.

Broader findings and caveats from the paper: The amount of clinical and demographic metadata varied by source and participant and was provided uncurated.

Collaborating institutions collected whole blood in K2EDTA tubes following their own protocols. For TCRbeta analysis, collaborator samples were shipped as frozen whole blood, as isolated PBMCs, or as DNA extracted from either sample type. The sequence joins TRBV19 to TRBJ2-3; TRBD1 could be the D gene, as 7 bases match. Sequenced input: peripheral blood. The TCR comes from an older man with active or convalescent COVID-19. Here is the DNA: TGTGCCAGTAGTATTGGAGGGGGCGAGACAGATACGCAGTATTTT. Translated, this is CASSIGGGETDTQYF.